The 28 T cell receptor beta chains in this list originate from one sample, sequenced in a study of cytomegalovirus exposure and HLA in healthy donors. PCR involved 60 Vbeta and 13 Jbeta primers. Only in-frame clones appear in the TCRdb table, and some are missing; sequencing was by immunoSEQ multiplex PCR. The repertoire holds approximately 110,000 clones, 65% to 80% seen once, with 3.1% in the top ten. Input material: PBMCs. These TCRs come from a woman aged 40 to 55 in good health and CMV-seronegative.

The chain employs TRBV5-3 and TRBJ1-1, with D possibly being TRBD1 (5 bases). TRBV5-3 is given ORF status, its function remaining uncertain. V shed 4 bases and J shed 12 bases, with 19 bases lying between them. The CDR3 has 13 residues. In DNA form, the CDR3 reads TGTGCCAGAAGCGACGGCCGAAGGCAGGGCTCTTTCTTT. Translating gives CARSDGRRQGSFF.

The chain uses TRBV20-1 and TRBJ1-1, with 8 bases fitting TRBD1. CDR1 and CDR2 from the germline V gene are DFQATT and SNEGSKA (reference sequence). V was pared by 5 bases and J by 4 bases, with 0 bases of the junction left unmatched. The CDR3 is 11 amino acids. For the CDR3, the DNA is TGCAGTGCTGACAGGGGCACTGAAGCTTTCTTT. Translated: CSADRGTEAFF.

The CDR3 coding sequence is TGTGCCAGAGGCGGGGGACCCCAGCTTGCCTATGGCTACACCTTC. This translates into CARGGGPQLAYGYTF. The chain is built from TRBV2 and TRBJ1-2; possibly TRBD1 for D (5 bases). The V end was cut by 9 bases, the J end by 4 bases, with 21 bases between. The CDR3 loop spans 15 amino acids. Germline values: CDR1 SNHLY, CDR2 FYNNEI.

This clone has more than one count but fewer than ten. The chain recombines TRBV18 with TRBJ2-5; 10 bases fit TRBD1. Germline CDR1 is KGHSH and CDR2 is LQKENI. The CDR3 contains 15 residues. Trimming cost V 6 bases and J 4 bases; bases outside gene matches: 8. The CDR3 coding sequence is TGTGCCAGCTCTCCCGGGACAGGGGATCGAGAGACCCAGTACTTC. This encodes CASSPGTGDRETQYF.

This rearrangement joins TRBV10-3 to TRBJ2-4, with 10 bases lining up with TRBD2. The CDR3 runs 14 residues. Germline lookup yields CDR1 ENHRY and CDR2 SYGVKD. The junction had 3 bases not matched to a gene; V was cut back by 3 bases and J by 7 bases. The CDR3 reads CAISDGSGGNIQYF. CDR3 coding DNA: TGTGCCATCAGTGATGGTAGCGGGGGGAACATTCAGTACTTC.

The gene calls are TRBV27 and TRBJ2-7; a weak D match, TRBD2 (5 bases). CDR1 is MNHEY and CDR2 is SMNVEV in the germline V gene (reference sequence). This CDR3 has 13 amino acids. The ends were cut back, 5 bases at V and 4 bases at J, with 12 bases in the middle. CDR3 sequence: CASSGRGFYEQYF. The CDR3, as DNA: TGTGCCAGCAGTGGACGGGGTTTTTACGAGCAGTACTTC.

This clone was observed once. The chain recombines TRBV2 with TRBJ1-4; 10 bases match TRBD1. J was trimmed by 6 bases and V by 8 bases; bases with no gene match: 3. Germline values: CDR1 SNHLY, CDR2 FYNNEI. The CDR3 contains 13 residues. The CDR3 loop is CASSGTGDEKLFF. The CDR3, as DNA: TGTGCCAGCTCCGGGACAGGGGATGAAAAACTGTTTTTT. The whole variable domain, remainder taken from reference TRBV2 and TRBJ1-4, is EPEVTQTPSHQVTQMGQEVILRCVPISNHLYFYWYRQILGQKVEFLVSFYNNEISEKSEIFDDQFSVERPDGSNFTLKIRSTKLEDSAMYFCASSGTGDEKLFFGSGTQLSVL.

J is TRBJ2-1 and V is TRBV28, with 11 bases identical to TRBD2. The CDR3 extends over 16 amino acids. Per germline, CDR1 MDHEN and CDR2 SYDVKM. V shed 8 bases and J 9 bases; nucleotides not matched to a gene: 15. CDR3 sequence (DNA): TGTGCCAGCGGTTCGACTAGCGGGGTTCTTATTATTGAGCAGTTCTTC. Its protein product is CASGSTSGVLIIEQFF.

This sequence joins TRBV9 and TRBJ2-2, with 10 bases fitting TRBD1. Germline values: CDR1 SGDLS, CDR2 YYNGEE. V trimming: 4 bases; J trimming: 6 bases; junction bases outside the gene matches: 15. The CDR3 contains 18 residues. The CDR3 loop reads CASSRIYSGTGASGELFF. The CDR3 coding sequence is TGTGCCAGCAGCCGAATTTACTCCGGGACAGGGGCTTCCGGGGAGCTGTTTTTT. Full variable domain (remainder filled in from reference TRBV9 and TRBJ2-2): DSGVTQTPKHLITATGQRVTLRCSPRSGDLSVYWYQQSLDQGLQFLIQYYNGEERAKGNILERFSAQQFPDLHSELNLSSLELGDSALYFCASSRIYSGTGASGELFFGEGSRLTVL.

The V and J genes are TRBV5-6 and TRBJ2-1, with D tentatively TRBD1 (5 bases). V was shortened by 2 bases and J by 7 bases, with 7 bases between the two germline ends. Germline CDR1 reads SGHDT; CDR2 reads YYEEEE. The CDR3 runs to 12 residues. The CDR3 DNA is TGTGCCAGCAGCTTAACAGGAAATGAGCAGTTCTTC. It translates to CASSLTGNEQFF. Full variable domain (outside the CDR3, taken from reference TRBV5-6 and TRBJ2-1): DAGVTQSPTHLIKTRGQQVTLRCSPKSGHDTVSWYQQALGQGPQFIFQYYEEEERQRGNFPDRFSGHQFPNYSSELNVNALLLGDSALYLCASSLTGNEQFFGPGTRLTVL.

The V call is TRBV30, the J call TRBJ2-3, with 7 bases that match TRBD1. Unmatched junction bases numbered 10, after V lost 4 bases and J lost 9 bases. The length of the CDR3 is 13 residues. CDR1 is GTSNPN, CDR2 SVGIG, per germline (reference sequence). The CDR3 DNA reads TGTGCCTGGACTCTAGGGGGCGAGGGAACGCAGTATTTT. It translates to CAWTLGGEGTQYF.

This chain joins TRBV6-1 and TRBJ2-7; TRBD2 agrees at 12 bases. Germline-derived CDR1 and CDR2 are MNHNS and SASEGT. This CDR3 spans 17 amino acids. After removal of 4 bases from V and 0 bases from J, the junction contained 7 bases not matched to a gene. The CDR3 region is CASSGVGLAGSSYEQYF. In nucleotides, the CDR3 is TGTGCCAGCAGTGGTGTCGGACTAGCGGGAAGCTCCTACGAGCAGTACTTC.

On this clone itself: Within the sample, other DNA sequences also encode this same CDR3. J is TRBJ2-7 and V is TRBV7-2; 10 bases are shared with TRBD2. V shed 9 bases, J shed 5 bases, and the junction held 16 bases outside the gene matches. CDR3 length: 16 amino acids. CDR1 is SGHTA and CDR2 is FQGNSA in the germline V gene. The CDR3 spells CASSPGPPGLANEQYF. The CDR3 DNA is TGTGCCAGTAGCCCCGGTCCTCCGGGACTAGCGAACGAGCAGTACTTC.

The sample holds a few counts of this clone. The chain combines TRBV7-2 with TRBJ2-3, with D perhaps matching TRBD2 (6 bases). This CDR3 contains 19 residues. Germline CDR1 SGHTA, CDR2 FQGNSA. The V end was cut by 4 bases, the J end by 1 base, with 24 bases between. The CDR3 reads CASSSDPFSREKGTDTQYF. The CDR3 coding sequence is TGTGCCAGCAGCTCAGACCCCTTCAGCCGGGAGAAAGGCACAGATACGCAGTATTTT.

V gene TRBV9 combines with J gene TRBJ2-5; D might be TRBD2 (6 bases). The CDR3 runs to 14 residues. CDR1 SGDLS and CDR2 YYNGEE come from the germline V gene. V lost 0 bases, J lost 5 bases, and 11 bases lay in between. The CDR3 nucleotides read TGTGCCAGCAGCGTAGTTGGGCGGGATGAGACCCAGTACTTC. This gives the protein CASSVVGRDETQYF.

This clone appeared once. V gene TRBV13 combines with J gene TRBJ2-6; a possible D gene is TRBD1 (5 bases). This CDR3 contains 15 residues. The germline gives CDR1 PRHDT, CDR2 FYEKMQ (reference sequence). V gave up 3 bases and J gave up 2 bases, with 8 bases separating them. CDR3 protein: CASSFDSTGANVLTF. Written as DNA, the CDR3 is TGTGCCAGCAGCTTCGACAGTACTGGGGCCAACGTCCTGACTTTC. Supplemented by reference TRBV13 and TRBJ2-6, the full variable domain reads AAGVIQSPRHLIKEKRETATLKCYPIPRHDTVYWYQQGPGQDPQFLISFYEKMQSDKGSIPDRFSAQQFSDYHSELNMSSLELGDSALYFCASSFDSTGANVLTFGAGSRLTVL.

This rearrangement joins TRBV5-6 to TRBJ2-1; 8 positions agree with TRBD1. Germline CDR1 reads SGHDT; CDR2 reads YYEEEE. V trimming: 1 base; J trimming: 10 bases; junction bases outside the gene matches: 1. The CDR3 contains 12 residues. The CDR3 nucleotides are TGTGCCAGCAGCTTGTCAGGGGGCGAGCAGTTCTTC. It translates to CASSLSGGEQFF.

The genes are TRBV28 and TRBJ1-2; D is undetermined. The CDR3 runs 14 residues. Germline-derived CDR1 and CDR2 are MDHEN and SYDVKM. With 2 bases removed from V and 14 bases from J, the gap between germline ends came to 21 bases. CDR3 in amino acids: CASSLRDTDSAKTF. CDR3 coding DNA: TGTGCCAGCAGTTTAAGAGATACTGACTCAGCGAAAACCTTC.

V and J are TRBV6-6 and TRBJ1-5; 7 positions agree with TRBD1. The CDR3 has 13 amino acids. Germline lookup yields CDR1 MNHNY and CDR2 SVGAGI (reference sequence). V lost 7 bases and J lost 9; bases outside the gene matches: 9. CDR3 nucleotides: TGTGCCAGCATGCCAGGGGGATTGGGGCCCCAGCATTTT. This codes for CASMPGGLGPQHF.

The CDR3 DNA follows: TGCGCCAGCAGCTTGGTTAGTAGCACAGATACGCAGTATTTT. Translation: CASSLVSSTDTQYF. J is TRBJ2-3 and V is TRBV5-1; D call uncertain. There are 14 residues in the CDR3. Germline assignment: CDR1 SGHRS and CDR2 YFSETQ. V was shortened by 0 bases and J by 0 bases, with 5 bases between the two germline ends.

The chain employs TRBV5-6 and TRBJ2-1; tentative D call: TRBD2 (5 bases). Germline lookup yields CDR1 SGHDT and CDR2 YYEEEE. V was clipped by 0 bases and J by 7 bases, with 14 bases between them. This CDR3 spans 15 amino acids. Here the CDR3 DNA reads TGTGCCAGCAGCTTGGTCGGGGAACTTTGGAATGAGCAGTTCTTC. It specifies CASSLVGELWNEQFF.

The chain has TRBV4-3 and TRBJ2-4; a possible D gene is TRBD1 (5 bases). V was clipped by 0 bases and J by 2 bases, with 8 bases between them. The CDR3 is made up of 15 amino acids. The germline V gene has CDR1 LGHNA and CDR2 YSLEER. CDR3: CASSQEWTSKNIQYF. The CDR3 nucleotides are TGCGCCAGCAGCCAAGAGTGGACATCCAAAAACATTCAGTACTTC.

This clone was picked up a small number of times. V usage is TRBV4-3 and J usage is TRBJ1-3, with D unclear. Deletions cut 0 bases from V and 4 bases from J, with 10 bases between. The germline V gene has CDR1 LGHNA and CDR2 YSLEER. The CDR3 covers 15 residues. The CDR3 DNA follows: TGCGCCAGCAGCCAAGAGAGGGCGAGGGGAAACACCATATATTTT. Its translation: CASSQERARGNTIYF.

Of note for this clone: The junction departs from the called germline gene at one end, perhaps through a read error. The chain joins TRBV9 to TRBJ2-1; TRBD2 might be the D (5 bases). Germline V gene data show CDR1 as SGDLS and CDR2 as YYNGEE. CDR3 length: 13 amino acids. The CDR3 protein is CAGSPAGGNEQFF. CDR3 coding DNA: TGTGCCGGCAGCCCCGCGGGCGGGAATGAGCAGTTCTTC.

This chain uses TRBV18 with TRBJ1-1; 9 bases match TRBD1. The V gene's germline CDR1 is KGHSH and CDR2 LQKENI. The ends lost 3 bases at V and 0 bases at J; junction bases unmatched: 5. The CDR3 is made up of 16 amino acids. Here the CDR3 DNA reads TGTGCCAGCTCACCGACCGGACAGGGGATGAACACTGAAGCTTTCTTT. It codes for CASSPTGQGMNTEAFF.

The V call is TRBV2, the J call TRBJ1-2; perhaps TRBD1 as D (6 bases). Germline CDR1 and CDR2: SNHLY and FYNNEI. Trimming pared 10 bases from V and 8 bases from J, leaving 23 bases between. The CDR3 spans 14 residues. This chain's CDR3 is CANSGSQGIVGYTF. The CDR3 nucleotides read TGTGCCAACTCGGGTTCCCAGGGGATAGTCGGCTACACCTTC.

The CDR3 sequence is CASTTYRGDTQYF. The CDR3, as DNA: TGTGCCAGCACCACCTACAGGGGTGATACGCAGTATTTT. This chain uses TRBV7-2 with TRBJ2-3, with TRBD1 matching 7 bases. Germline V lookup: CDR1 SGHTA, CDR2 FQGNSA. The ends lost 7 bases at V and 6 bases at J; junction bases unmatched: 7. CDR3 length equals 13 residues.

The chain recombines TRBV9 with TRBJ2-1; D unclear. CDR1 and CDR2 (germline): SGDLS, YYNGEE. The CDR3 contains 13 residues. Trimming took 2 bases from V and 9 from J, leaving 12 bases between them. Here the CDR3 DNA reads TGTGCCAGCAGCGTTTCCGGGTGGTTTGAGCAGTTCTTC. Translated, it gives CASSVSGWFEQFF.